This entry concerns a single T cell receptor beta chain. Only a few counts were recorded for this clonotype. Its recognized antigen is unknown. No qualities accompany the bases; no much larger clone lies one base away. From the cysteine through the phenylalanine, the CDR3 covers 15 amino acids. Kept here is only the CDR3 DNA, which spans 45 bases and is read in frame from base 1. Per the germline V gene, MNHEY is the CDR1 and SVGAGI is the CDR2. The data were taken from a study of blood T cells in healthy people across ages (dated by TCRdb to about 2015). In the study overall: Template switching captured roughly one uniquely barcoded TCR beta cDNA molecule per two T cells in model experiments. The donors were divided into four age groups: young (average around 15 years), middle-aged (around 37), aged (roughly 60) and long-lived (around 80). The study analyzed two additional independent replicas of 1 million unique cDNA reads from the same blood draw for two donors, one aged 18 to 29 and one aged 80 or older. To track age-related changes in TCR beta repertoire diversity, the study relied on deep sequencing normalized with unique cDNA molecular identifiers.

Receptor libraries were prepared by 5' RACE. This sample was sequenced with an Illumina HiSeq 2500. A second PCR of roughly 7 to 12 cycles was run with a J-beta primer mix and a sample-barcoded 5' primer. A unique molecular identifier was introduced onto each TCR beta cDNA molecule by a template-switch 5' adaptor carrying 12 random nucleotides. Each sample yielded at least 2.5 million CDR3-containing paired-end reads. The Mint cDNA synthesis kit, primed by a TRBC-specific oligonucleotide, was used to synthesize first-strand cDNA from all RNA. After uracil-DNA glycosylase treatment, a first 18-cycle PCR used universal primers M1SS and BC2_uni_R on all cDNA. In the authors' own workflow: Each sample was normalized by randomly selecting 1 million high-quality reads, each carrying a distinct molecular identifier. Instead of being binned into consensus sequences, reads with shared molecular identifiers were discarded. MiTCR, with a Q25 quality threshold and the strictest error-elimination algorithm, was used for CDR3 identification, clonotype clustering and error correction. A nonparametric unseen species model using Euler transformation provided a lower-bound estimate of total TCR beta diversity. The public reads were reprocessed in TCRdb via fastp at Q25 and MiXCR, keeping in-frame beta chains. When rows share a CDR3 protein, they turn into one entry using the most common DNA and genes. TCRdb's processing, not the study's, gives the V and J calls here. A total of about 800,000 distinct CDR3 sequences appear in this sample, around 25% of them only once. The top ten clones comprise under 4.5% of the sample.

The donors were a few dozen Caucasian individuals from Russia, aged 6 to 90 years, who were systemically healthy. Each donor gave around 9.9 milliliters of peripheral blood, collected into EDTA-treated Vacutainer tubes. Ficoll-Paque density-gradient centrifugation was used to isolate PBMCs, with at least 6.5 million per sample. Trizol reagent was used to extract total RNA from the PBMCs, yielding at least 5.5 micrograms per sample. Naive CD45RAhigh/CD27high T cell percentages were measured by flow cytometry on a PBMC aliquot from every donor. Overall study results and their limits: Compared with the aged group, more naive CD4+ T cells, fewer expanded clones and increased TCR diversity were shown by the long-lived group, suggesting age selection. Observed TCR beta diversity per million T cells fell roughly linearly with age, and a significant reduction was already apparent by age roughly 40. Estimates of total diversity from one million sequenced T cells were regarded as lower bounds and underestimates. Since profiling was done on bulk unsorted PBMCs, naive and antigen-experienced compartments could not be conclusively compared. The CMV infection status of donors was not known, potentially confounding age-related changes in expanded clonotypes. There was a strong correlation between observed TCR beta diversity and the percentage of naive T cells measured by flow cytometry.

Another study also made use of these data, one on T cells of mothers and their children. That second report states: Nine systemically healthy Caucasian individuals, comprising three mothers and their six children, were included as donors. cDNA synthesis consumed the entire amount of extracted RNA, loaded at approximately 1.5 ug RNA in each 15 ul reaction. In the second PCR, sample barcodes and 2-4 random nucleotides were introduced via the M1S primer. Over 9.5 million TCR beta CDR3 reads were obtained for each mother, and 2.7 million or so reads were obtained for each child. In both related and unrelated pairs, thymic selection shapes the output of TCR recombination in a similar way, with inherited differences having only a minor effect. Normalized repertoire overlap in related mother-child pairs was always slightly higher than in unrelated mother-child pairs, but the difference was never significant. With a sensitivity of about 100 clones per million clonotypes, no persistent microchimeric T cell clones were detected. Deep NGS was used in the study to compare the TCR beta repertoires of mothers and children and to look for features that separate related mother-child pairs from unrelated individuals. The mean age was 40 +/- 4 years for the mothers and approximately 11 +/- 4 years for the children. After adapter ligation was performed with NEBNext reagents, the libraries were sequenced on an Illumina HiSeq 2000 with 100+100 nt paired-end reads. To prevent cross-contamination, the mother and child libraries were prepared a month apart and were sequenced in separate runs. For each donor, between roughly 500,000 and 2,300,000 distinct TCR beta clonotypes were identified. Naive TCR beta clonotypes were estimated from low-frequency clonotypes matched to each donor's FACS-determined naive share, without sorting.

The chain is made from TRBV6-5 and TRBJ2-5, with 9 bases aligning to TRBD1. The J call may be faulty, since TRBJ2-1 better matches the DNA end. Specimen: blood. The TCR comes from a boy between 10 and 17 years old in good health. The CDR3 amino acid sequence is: CASSYSNRGHGEQFF. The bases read TGTGCCAGCAGTTACTCGAACAGGGGGCATGGTGAGCAGTTCTTC.